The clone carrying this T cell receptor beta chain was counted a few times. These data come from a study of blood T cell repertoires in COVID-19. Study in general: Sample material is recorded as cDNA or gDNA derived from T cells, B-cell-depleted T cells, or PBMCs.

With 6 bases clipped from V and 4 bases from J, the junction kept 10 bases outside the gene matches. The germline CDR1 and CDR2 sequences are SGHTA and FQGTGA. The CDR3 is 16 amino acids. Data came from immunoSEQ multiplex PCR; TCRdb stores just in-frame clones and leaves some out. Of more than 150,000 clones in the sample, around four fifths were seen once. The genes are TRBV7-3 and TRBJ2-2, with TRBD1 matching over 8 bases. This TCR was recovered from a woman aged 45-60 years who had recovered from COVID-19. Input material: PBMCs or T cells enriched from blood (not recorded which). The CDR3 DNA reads TGTGCCAGCAGTCTTTACGAGGGACAGGTCACCGGGGAGCTGTTTTTT. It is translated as CASSLYEGQVTGELFF.